The next 10 T cell receptor beta chains were all read from a single sample in a study of graft-versus-host responses after intestinal transplantation. TCRdb's table, derived via immunoSEQ multiplex PCR, lists solely in-frame clones and lacks some. The repertoire holds more than 95,000 clones, with roughly 87% as singletons. No antigen has been assigned to these receptors. Specimen: unstimulated CD4+ T cells sorted from spleen or lymph node cells, collected before intestinal transplant. These receptors all come from a human donor who received an intestinal transplant.

The rearrangement links TRBV7-9 to TRBJ1-5; D is perhaps TRBD1 (5 bases). This CDR3 spans 15 amino acids. The germline V gene encodes CDR1 SEHNR and CDR2 FQNEAQ (reference sequence). Trimming left V 5 bases short and J 2 bases short, with 13 bases between. As DNA, the CDR3 is TGTGCCAGCAGCCCTGGGGGGGGACGCAATCAGCCCCAGCATTTT. This encodes CASSPGGGRNQPQHF.

J is TRBJ1-2 and V is TRBV6-1; D gene unclear. Germline V gene data show CDR1 as MNHNS and CDR2 as SASEGT. The CDR3 consists of 12 residues. V dropped 5 bases and J dropped 0 bases, with 4 bases sitting between them. CDR3 loop: CASSTANYGYTF. The CDR3 nucleotides are TGTGCCAGCAGTACAGCTAACTATGGCTACACCTTC.

This chain links TRBV2 with TRBJ2-5, with D tentatively TRBD1 or TRBD2 (5 bases each). Trimming took 10 bases from V and 1 from J, leaving 22 bases between them. The CDR3 is 16 amino acids. Germline V gene data show CDR1 as SNHLY and CDR2 as FYNNEI. CDR3 bases: TGTGCCATCAGACGCCGGGGCAGTTCAGCCCAAGAGACCCAGTACTTC. It specifies CAIRRRGSSAQETQYF.

The chain couples TRBV15 to TRBJ2-7, with TRBD2 identical over 7 bases. CDR1 and CDR2 (germline): LNHNV, YYDKDF (reference sequence). The CDR3 has 16 amino acids. Trimming took 0 bases from V and 4 from J; bases not matched to a gene: 9. The CDR3 DNA sequence: TGTGCCACCAGCAGAGATTATGGGAGTAGCGGGTACGAGCAGTACTTC. This sequence encodes CATSRDYGSSGYEQYF.

This clone has just one count. The chain uses TRBV11-2 and TRBJ2-1, with 11 bases matching TRBD1. The CDR3 is 16 amino acids. CDR1 SGHAT and CDR2 FQNNGV come from the germline V gene. After removal of 4 bases from V and 8 bases from J, the junction contained 10 bases not matched to a gene. The CDR3 spells CASSSRGDRGFYEQFF. As DNA, the CDR3 is TGTGCCAGCAGCTCCCGGGGGGACAGGGGGTTTTATGAGCAGTTCTTC.

The chain carries TRBV6-4 and TRBJ1-2, with D perhaps TRBD1 (5 bases). V was cut by 7 bases and J by 2 bases, with 14 bases left in between. This CDR3 spans 14 amino acids. Germline CDR1 and CDR2: MRHNA and SNTAGT. As DNA, the CDR3 is TGTGCCAGCAAAGGCCCAGGGCCCAACTATGGCTACACCTTC. Its protein is CASKGPGPNYGYTF.

V is TRBV6-5 and J is TRBJ1-2; TRBD1 might be the D (6 bases). The V end lost 0 bases, the J end lost 4 bases, and 9 bases lay between the germline ends. The CDR3 totals 14 residues. The V gene's germline CDR1 is MNHEY and CDR2 SVGAGI. The CDR3 bases are TGTGCCAGCAGTTACTCGCCAGGGGTCTATGGCTACACCTTC. Amino acids: CASSYSPGVYGYTF.

The chain's CDR3 is CASSYSTAGPTYEQYF. CDR3 DNA: TGTGCCAGCAGTTACTCGACGGCGGGACCCACCTACGAGCAGTACTTC. The genes are TRBV6-5 and TRBJ2-7; TRBD2 might be the D (6 bases). Trimming removed 0 bases from V and 2 bases from J, with 14 bases in between. The CDR3 runs 16 residues. In germline, CDR1 is MNHEY, CDR2 SVGAGI.

The V gene is TRBV10-3, the J gene TRBJ2-3; 10 bases are shared with TRBD2. The germline gives CDR1 ENHRY, CDR2 SYGVKD. The CDR3 spans 14 residues. J lost 6 bases, V lost 6 bases, and 6 bases had no gene match. The CDR3, as DNA: TGTGCCATCAGAGAGCGGGGGGGCCCGGATACGCAGTATTTT. This gives the protein CAIRERGGPDTQYF.

This clone has only a few counts. This chain links TRBV6-1 with TRBJ2-7; TRBD1 matches at 7 bases. V dropped 6 bases and J dropped 3; count of bases not matched to a gene: 8. This CDR3 is built from 14 residues. Germline loops: CDR1 MNHNS, CDR2 SASEGT. The CDR3 loop is CASSVGTDLYEQYF. DNA of the CDR3: TGTGCCAGCAGCGTCGGGACAGACCTCTACGAGCAGTACTTC.